The rows below give T cell receptor beta chains drawn from one sample of a study of blood T cell repertoires in COVID-19. Generated by immunoSEQ multiplex PCR, the TCRdb table keeps only in-frame clones and is missing some. The table has under 500,000 clones, more than 80% seen once. The sequenced sample consisted of PBMCs or T cells enriched from blood (not recorded which). All receptors derive from a man aged 30 to 45 who had recovered from COVID-19. Each CDR3 is given with its conserved first and last residue. The D gene is left open where the match is weak. Some rows have no size entry. The others give once, few or many, or a class for an expanded clone.

clone size: -; D gene: -; V gene: TRBV28; J gene: TRBJ1-5; CDR3 protein: CASSPDGNQPQHF; CDR3 DNA: TGTGCCAGCAGTCCCGACGGGAATCAGCCCCAGCATTTT
clone size: -; D gene: -; V gene: TRBV18; J gene: TRBJ2-7; CDR3 protein: CASSPTRSEEQYF; CDR3 DNA: TGTGCCAGCTCACCAACTAGGTCAGAAGAGCAGTACTTC
clone size: -; D gene: TRBD2; V gene: TRBV10-3; J gene: TRBJ2-1; CDR3 protein: CASLSDLAGNSYNEQFF; CDR3 DNA: TGTGCCAGCCTAAGCGACCTAGCGGGAAACTCCTACAATGAGCAGTTCTTC
clone size: -; D gene: -; V gene: TRBV5-6; J gene: TRBJ1-3; CDR3 protein: CASRQRSRNSGNTIYF; CDR3 DNA: TGTGCCAGCAGACAAAGAAGTCGAAACTCTGGAAACACCATATATTTT
clone size: -; D gene: TRBD1; V gene: TRBV19; J gene: TRBJ1-5; CDR3 protein: CASSNTGGEQPQHF; CDR3 DNA: TGTGCCAGTAGTAATACAGGGGGCGAACAGCCCCAGCATTTT
clone size: many; D gene: -; V gene: TRBV30; J gene: TRBJ2-2; CDR3 protein: CAWSLREHTTGELFF; CDR3 DNA: TGTGCCTGGAGTCTAAGGGAGCATACAACCGGGGAGCTGTTTTTT
clone size: -; D gene: TRBD2; V gene: TRBV5-1; J gene: TRBJ2-1; CDR3 protein: CASSLETSAYNEQFF; CDR3 DNA: TGCGCCAGCAGCTTGGAAACTAGCGCCTACAATGAGCAGTTCTTC
clone size: -; D gene: TRBD2; V gene: TRBV7-2; J gene: TRBJ2-7; CDR3 protein: CASSYQLLAGAYEQYF; CDR3 DNA: TGTGCCAGCAGCTACCAGTTACTAGCGGGAGCCTACGAGCAGTACTTC
clone size: -; D gene: -; V gene: TRBV12-3/TRBV12-4; J gene: TRBJ1-2; CDR3 protein: CAIWGGAGYGYTF; CDR3 DNA: TGCGCTATTTGGGGGGGCGCGGGCTATGGCTACACCTTC
clone size: -; D gene: TRBD2; V gene: TRBV7-8; J gene: TRBJ2-1; CDR3 protein: CASSLASWTSGYNEQFF; CDR3 DNA: TGTGCCAGCAGCTTAGCGTCCTGGACTAGCGGTTACAATGAGCAGTTCTTC
clone size: -; D gene: TRBD2; V gene: TRBV9; J gene: TRBJ2-1; CDR3 protein: CASSVASAGGPGAPSYNEQFF; CDR3 DNA: TGTGCCAGCAGCGTAGCTTCAGCGGGAGGCCCTGGGGCCCCCTCCTACAATGAGCAGTTCTTC
clone size: -; D gene: TRBD2; V gene: TRBV18; J gene: TRBJ2-2; CDR3 protein: CASSPPGTTAGELFF; CDR3 DNA: TGTGCCAGCTCACCACCAGGGACTACCGCCGGGGAGCTGTTTTTT
clone size: -; D gene: TRBD1; V gene: TRBV5-1; J gene: TRBJ1-3; CDR3 protein: CASSSGQESGNTIYF; CDR3 DNA: TGCGCCAGCAGCAGCGGACAGGAATCTGGAAACACCATATATTTT
clone size: -; D gene: -; V gene: TRBV10-1; J gene: TRBJ2-7; CDR3 protein: CASSESQDYEQYF; CDR3 DNA: TGCGCCAGCAGTGAGTCGCAGGACTACGAGCAGTACTTC
clone size: -; D gene: -; V gene: TRBV7-9; J gene: TRBJ1-2; CDR3 protein: CASTLPGNYGYTF; CDR3 DNA: TGTGCCAGCACCCTCCCGGGGAACTATGGCTACACCTTC
clone size: -; D gene: TRBD2; V gene: TRBV24-1; J gene: TRBJ2-3; CDR3 protein: CATSDTGLAGGQLTDTQYF; CDR3 DNA: TGTGCCACCAGTGATACCGGACTAGCGGGAGGGCAACTGACAGATACGCAGTATTTT
clone size: -; D gene: -; V gene: TRBV28; J gene: TRBJ1-4; CDR3 protein: CASSSPRGANEKLFF; CDR3 DNA: TGTGCCAGCAGTTCCCCTCGAGGAGCTAATGAAAAACTGTTTTTT
clone size: -; D gene: -; V gene: TRBV28; J gene: TRBJ2-3; CDR3 protein: CASSLAGVSTDTQYF; CDR3 DNA: TGTGCCAGCAGTTTGGCCGGGGTTAGCACAGATACGCAGTATTTT
clone size: -; D gene: -; V gene: TRBV3-1/TRBV3-2; J gene: TRBJ2-3; CDR3 protein: CASSQDGAHTDTQYF; CDR3 DNA: TGTGCCAGCAGCCAAGATGGAGCACACACAGATACGCAGTATTTT
clone size: -; D gene: -; V gene: TRBV7-2; J gene: TRBJ1-2; CDR3 protein: CASSLDGNYGYTF; CDR3 DNA: TGTGCCAGCAGCTTAGACGGGAACTATGGCTACACCTTC
clone size: -; D gene: TRBD1; V gene: TRBV10-3; J gene: TRBJ1-5; CDR3 protein: CAISEQGAGNQPQHF; CDR3 DNA: TGTGCCATCAGTGAACAGGGGGCAGGCAATCAGCCCCAGCATTTT
clone size: -; D gene: -; V gene: TRBV3-1/TRBV3-2; J gene: TRBJ1-1; CDR3 protein: CASSQVGGGETVFF; CDR3 DNA: TGTGCCAGCAGCCAAGTTGGGGGAGGAGAAACGGTTTTCTTT
clone size: -; D gene: TRBD1; V gene: TRBV5-1; J gene: TRBJ1-4; CDR3 protein: CASSLGQGAGKLFF; CDR3 DNA: TGCGCCAGCAGCTTGGGTCAGGGGGCGGGAAAACTGTTTTTT
clone size: once; D gene: -; V gene: TRBV3-1/TRBV3-2; J gene: TRBJ1-4; CDR3 protein: CASSRGGSTNEKLFF; CDR3 DNA: TGTGCCAGCAGCCGCGGGGGCTCAACTAATGAAAAACTGTTTTTT
clone size: -; D gene: -; V gene: TRBV7-9; J gene: TRBJ1-1; CDR3 protein: CASSSPTEAFF; CDR3 DNA: TGTGCCAGCAGCTCCCCAACTGAAGCTTTCTTT
clone size: -; D gene: TRBD2; V gene: TRBV7-9; J gene: TRBJ2-1; CDR3 protein: CASSPIAGSSYNEQFF; CDR3 DNA: TGTGCCAGCAGCCCCATAGCGGGGAGCTCCTACAATGAGCAGTTCTTC
clone size: -; D gene: -; V gene: TRBV5-6; J gene: TRBJ2-5; CDR3 protein: CASSQRRLGGETQYF; CDR3 DNA: TGTGCCAGCAGCCAAAGACGTCTAGGAGGAGAGACCCAGTACTTC
clone size: -; D gene: -; V gene: TRBV28; J gene: TRBJ1-2; CDR3 protein: CATHVGGAPYGYTF; CDR3 DNA: TGTGCCACGCATGTGGGGGGGGCTCCTTATGGCTACACCTTC